This T cell receptor beta chain originates from a study of patients and donors after allogeneic stem cell transplantation. TCRdb fed the RT-PCR reads into MiXCR, producing one record per CDR3 protein. The sample has roughly 230,000 distinct CDR3 sequences, roughly 13% seen once. Germline V lookup: CDR1 SGHDN, CDR2 FVKESK. This CDR3 region has 15 residues. V shed 1 base and J 5 bases; nucleotides not matched to a gene: 5. J is TRBJ2-7 and V is TRBV14, with 10 bases that match TRBD1. Input material: blood, either unsorted or a sorted T cell fraction (not recorded which). The clonotype comes from a human donor who was either an allogeneic HSCT recipient or a stem cell or donor lymphocyte infusion donor (not recorded which). It is not recorded whose cells these are; they may come from a transplant donor. CDR3 bases: TGTGCCAGCAGCCAAGTTGACAGGGGGCGGCACGAGCAGTACTTC. Amino acid sequence: CASSQVDRGRHEQYF.